Listed here are 27 T cell receptor beta chains from one sample, sequenced in a study of identical twins. One entry per CDR3 protein, called by TCRdb with MiXCR from the 5' RACE reads. The table lists 600,000 to 850,000 distinct CDR3 sequences, about 20% of them singletons. This sample also appeared in a second study, on T cells expressing NK-cell markers.

Source material: PBMCs. The receptors shown here come from a woman between 18 and 29 years old in good health.

The sample holds a few counts of this clonotype. This chain uses TRBV12-3 or TRBV12-4 with TRBJ1-2; D uncertain. The CDR3 has 14 residues. The ends were cut back, 4 bases at V and 3 bases at J, with 12 bases in the middle. CDR3 in amino acids: CASSSPNSYYGYTF. CDR3 in DNA: TGTGCCAGCAGTTCCCCCAACAGCTACTATGGCTACACCTTC.

This clonotype has just a few counts. The V call is TRBV7-2, the J call TRBJ1-1, with D perhaps matching TRBD1 (5 bases). This CDR3 has 15 residues. CDR1 and CDR2 (germline): SGHTA, FQGNSA. V lost 1 base and J lost 5, with 14 bases in between. For the CDR3, the DNA is TGTGCCAGCAGCTTAGTTGGGGGTAGTGGGACTGAAGCTTTCTTT. Translating gives CASSLVGGSGTEAFF.

The V and J genes are TRBV11-2 and TRBJ2-1, with D unclear. Trimming pared 3 bases from V and 6 bases from J, leaving 6 bases between. Germline lookup yields CDR1 SGHAT and CDR2 FQNNGV. The CDR3 covers 12 residues. This CDR3 is CASSFAVNEQFF. The DNA for the CDR3 is TGTGCCAGCAGCTTTGCGGTCAATGAGCAGTTCTTC.

V and J are TRBV20-1 and TRBJ2-2; 12 positions match TRBD1. The CDR3 totals 15 residues. Germline CDR1 reads DFQATT; CDR2 reads SNEGSKA (reference sequence). CDR3 DNA: TGCTTCGGGGGACAGGGGGCAGGCGACACCGGGGAGCTGTTTTTT. It encodes CFGGQGAGDTGELFF.

V is TRBV11-2 and J is TRBJ2-1; 14 positions agree with TRBD2. Germline CDR1 and CDR2: SGHAT and FQNNGV. The CDR3 runs 17 residues. V was pared by 4 bases and J by 1 base, with 3 bases of the junction left unmatched. As DNA, the CDR3 is TGTGCCAGCAGCTCCAGGACTAGCGGGGGGTCCTACAATGAGCAGTTCTTC. Amino acids: CASSSRTSGGSYNEQFF.

This clonotype was seen many times. The chain links TRBV4-2 to TRBJ2-6; D perhaps matches TRBD1 (5 bases). The V gene's germline CDR1 is LGHNA and CDR2 YNFKEQ. The CDR3 is 16 amino acids. V dropped 0 bases and J dropped 4 bases, with 10 bases sitting between them. The CDR3 reads CASSQDRGTGANVLTF. CDR3 bases: TGTGCCAGCAGCCAAGATAGGGGTACCGGGGCCAACGTCCTGACTTTC.

This clonotype was found a few times. The chain is built from TRBV9 and TRBJ2-1; D gene ambiguous. This CDR3 comprises 15 residues. Trimming left V 0 bases short and J 6 bases short, with 13 bases between. Germline CDR1 is SGDLS and CDR2 is YYNGEE. This CDR3 reads CASSVAAVVGNEQFF. The CDR3 DNA reads TGTGCCAGCAGCGTAGCCGCTGTAGTTGGCAATGAGCAGTTCTTC.

The chain joins TRBV6-1 to TRBJ1-5; a possible D gene is TRBD1 (5 bases). Germline V lookup: CDR1 MNHNS, CDR2 SASEGT. The CDR3 contains 16 residues. With 3 bases removed from V and 2 bases from J, the gap between germline ends came to 14 bases. The CDR3 reads CASSEGRGRGNQPQHF. The CDR3 coding sequence is TGTGCCAGCAGTGAGGGGAGGGGTCGGGGCAATCAGCCCCAGCATTTT.

V and J are TRBV12-3 or TRBV12-4 and TRBJ2-3, with D perhaps assigned TRBD1 or TRBD2 (6 bases each). V lost 2 bases, J lost 2 bases, and 11 bases lay in between. This CDR3 is 15 amino acids long. The chain's CDR3 is CASSLRGADTDTQYF. CDR3 coding DNA: TGTGCCAGCAGTTTAAGGGGGGCGGACACAGATACGCAGTATTTT.

For this clonotype: The junction departs from germline at one end; a sequencing error may be responsible. The rearrangement joins TRBV20-1 to TRBJ2-2; 9 nucleotides align to TRBD1. Per the germline V gene, CDR1 is DFQATT and CDR2 is SNEGSKA (reference sequence). The CDR3 loop spans 19 amino acids. CDR3 protein: CCARASRTGTGSNTGELFF. The CDR3 region has the DNA TGCTGTGCTAGAGCCTCCCGAACCGGGACAGGGTCAAACACCGGGGAGCTGTTTTTT.

This clonotype was observed a handful of times. The chain uses TRBV29-1 and TRBJ1-1; possible D gene TRBD1, 6 bases. This CDR3 is built from 13 residues. V dropped 2 bases and J dropped 4 bases, with 11 bases sitting between them. Germline V gives CDR1 SQVTM, CDR2 ANQGSEA. The CDR3 loop reads CSVERGRGTEAFF. Written as DNA, the CDR3 is TGCAGCGTTGAAAGGGGGAGAGGCACTGAAGCTTTCTTT.

The chain couples TRBV11-2 to TRBJ1-1; D is possibly TRBD1 (5 bases). CDR1 is SGHAT and CDR2 is FQNNGV in the germline V gene. The V gene lost 1 base and the J gene lost 1 base, with 13 bases spanning the gap. The CDR3 length is 16 residues. CDR3 DNA: TGTGCCAGCAGCTTAGCCCGCTTACAGGAGAACACTGAAGCTTTCTTT. This encodes CASSLARLQENTEAFF.

This clonotype was counted a few times. The chain combines TRBV5-1 with TRBJ2-5; D might be TRBD1 (5 bases). The germline CDR1 and CDR2 sequences are SGHRS and YFSETQ. The ends were cut back, 3 bases at V and 4 bases at J, with 19 bases in the middle. The CDR3 runs to 16 residues. The CDR3 DNA reads as TGCGCCAGCAGCTGGGGTTTAGGACAAAAGGGAGAGACCCAGTACTTC. It is translated as CASSWGLGQKGETQYF.

The chain is built from TRBV12-3 or TRBV12-4 and TRBJ2-5, with 9 bases identical to TRBD1. The CDR3 is 14 residues long. V gave up 5 bases and J gave up 6 bases; unmatched junction bases: 7. CDR3 sequence reads: CASSPGQGHQTQYF. CDR3 coding DNA: TGTGCCAGCAGTCCGGGACAGGGACACCAGACCCAGTACTTC.

In this sample, this clonotype turned up many times. The CDR3 reads CASNTGQGLVDGYTF. Here the CDR3 DNA reads TGCGCCAGCAATACGGGACAGGGCTTGGTAGATGGCTACACCTTC. The rearrangement uses TRBV10-2 and TRBJ1-2, with 9 positions matching TRBD1. Losses at the gene ends were 7 bases for V and 6 bases for J; bases not matched to a gene: 12. Germline lookup yields CDR1 WSHSY and CDR2 SAAADI. The CDR3 loop spans 15 amino acids.

The chain is built from TRBV29-1 and TRBJ1-1, with unresolved D. Trimming removed 0 bases at V and 5 bases at J, with 13 bases between. Germline V gene sequence: CDR1 SQVTM, CDR2 ANQGSEA. This CDR3 spans 14 amino acids. CDR3 nucleotides: TGCAGCGTTGAAGACCGGGGAGTGGGAACTGAAGCTTTCTTT. As protein: CSVEDRGVGTEAFF.

In DNA form, the CDR3 reads TGCAGTGCAGACAGGGAAGGAAGAGGACCTGAAGCTTTCTTT. Its protein product is CSADREGRGPEAFF. V is TRBV20-1 and J is TRBJ1-1; 7 bases fit TRBD1. V dropped 6 bases and J dropped 6; count of bases not matched to a gene: 13. The germline CDR1 and CDR2 sequences are DFQATT and SNEGSKA (reference sequence). The CDR3 is 14 residues long.

This clonotype came up a few times. The chain has TRBV18 and TRBJ1-6; TRBD1 matches 8 bases. Per germline, CDR1 KGHSH and CDR2 LQKENI. This CDR3 region has 15 residues. V gave up 3 bases and J gave up 10 bases; unmatched junction bases: 8. The CDR3 region has the DNA TGTGCCAGCTCACCGATAGACAGGGGACAATCACCCCTCCACTTT. It translates to CASSPIDRGQSPLHF. The whole variable domain, filled in from reference TRBV18 and TRBJ1-6, reads NAGVMQNPRHLVRRRGQEARLRCSPMKGHSHVYWYRQLPEEGLKFMVYLQKENIIDESGMPKERFSAEFPKEGPSILRIQQVVRGDSAAYFCASSPIDRGQSPLHFGNGTRLTVT.

This clonotype was counted a few times. The chain links TRBV5-1 to TRBJ2-5; possibly TRBD2 for D (5 bases). The germline V and J ends were trimmed by 2 bases and 5 bases, with 10 bases remaining between them. The CDR3 extends over 13 amino acids. Germline CDR1 reads SGHRS; CDR2 reads YFSETQ. This CDR3 is CASSFGLGETQYF. For the CDR3, the DNA is TGCGCCAGCAGCTTCGGACTCGGGGAGACCCAGTACTTC. Drawing the rest from reference TRBV5-1 and TRBJ2-5, the complete variable domain is KAGVTQTPRYLIKTRGQQVTLSCSPISGHRSVSWYQQTPGQGLQFLFEYFSETQRNKGNFPGRFSGRQFSNSRSEMNVSTLELGDSALYLCASSFGLGETQYFGPGTRLLVL.

In this sample, this clonotype turned up many times. The chain uses TRBV4-3 and TRBJ2-1; TRBD2 aligns across 7 bases. The CDR3 covers 16 residues. V was pared by 4 bases and J by 4 bases, with 10 bases of the junction left unmatched. Per the germline V gene, CDR1 is LGHNA and CDR2 is YSLEER. The CDR3 coding sequence is TGCGCCAGCAGCCTCCGGCTTGCTAGCGGATACAATGAGCAGTTCTTC. Amino acids: CASSLRLASGYNEQFF.

The chain joins TRBV25-1 to TRBJ2-7; 8 nucleotides line up with TRBD2. CDR3 size: 16 residues. Germline CDR1 and CDR2: MGHDK and SYGVNS. V shed 5 bases and J 6 bases; nucleotides not matched to a gene: 15. The CDR3 loop is CASSPTGGDQSREQYF. CDR3 coding DNA: TGTGCCAGCAGTCCCACGGGGGGGGACCAATCGCGCGAGCAGTACTTC.

The table lists this clonotype with a few counts. V is TRBV12-3 or TRBV12-4 and J is TRBJ2-1, with D uncertain. The V gene lost 4 bases and the J gene lost 5 bases, with 18 bases spanning the gap. The CDR3 has 16 amino acids. The CDR3 here is CASSSPSRNANNEQFF. The CDR3 coding sequence is TGTGCCAGCAGTTCGCCATCACGGAACGCGAACAATGAGCAGTTCTTC.

The chain links TRBV12-3 or TRBV12-4 to TRBJ2-5, with D perhaps TRBD1 or TRBD2 (5 bases each). V was shortened by 5 bases and J by 7 bases, with 14 bases between the two germline ends. This CDR3 has 13 amino acids. In nucleotides, the CDR3 is TGTGCCAGCAGTCCCGGGACGACGGGGACCCAGTACTTC. Translation gives CASSPGTTGTQYF.

The J gene is TRBJ2-3, the V gene TRBV12-3 or TRBV12-4, with 7 positions matching TRBD2. This CDR3 contains 14 residues. V gave up 6 bases and J gave up 10 bases; unmatched junction bases: 13. CDR3 sequence reads: CASSPALTGRAQYF. CDR3 bases: TGTGCCAGCAGCCCGGCCTTAACGGGGAGGGCGCAGTATTTT.

This clonotype turned up a few times. CDR3 region: CAWNWRESYEQYF. The CDR3 nucleotides read TGTGCCTGGAACTGGCGGGAGTCCTACGAGCAGTACTTC. The genes are TRBV30 and TRBJ2-7, with TRBD2 matching 7 bases. The CDR3 covers 13 residues. Germline CDR1 reads GTSNPN; CDR2 reads SVGIG (reference sequence). V trimming: 4 bases; J trimming: 1 base; junction bases outside the gene matches: 4.

V usage is TRBV7-2 and J usage is TRBJ2-7; unclear D gene. V gave up 5 bases and J gave up 3 bases, with 8 bases separating them. The CDR3 sequence is 12 residues long. Germline CDR1 and CDR2: SGHTA and FQGNSA. The CDR3 DNA follows: TGTGCCAGCAGCCAAATGGGCTACGAGCAGTACTTC. It is translated as CASSQMGYEQYF.

This clonotype was detected only a few times. The V gene is TRBV20-1, the J gene TRBJ2-7; perhaps TRBD2 as D (6 bases). Germline V CDR1 and CDR2: DFQATT, SNEGSKA (reference sequence). CDR3 size: 13 residues. V was pared by 3 bases and J by 3 bases, with 12 bases between. The CDR3, as DNA: TGCAGTGCTAGGTCAGGGAGGTTCTACGAGCAGTACTTC. Translated, it gives CSARSGRFYEQYF.